This T cell receptor beta chain derives from a study of T-cell memory formation after mild COVID-19. Study-wide context: TCR clustering was largely donor specific.

With regard to this clonotype: What it recognizes is unknown.

Study-level points and caveats: Contracting CD8+ clones were enriched in EMRA, CD4+ mainly in CM and EM. Certain responding clones were present in pre-infection memory, suggesting participation of cross-reactive memory.

This CDR3 spans 14 amino acids. Trimming removed 6 bases from V and 4 bases from J, with 15 bases in between. TCRdb re-derived calls from the 5' RACE reads in MiXCR, one entry per CDR3 protein. The repertoire has some 300,000 distinct CDR3 sequences, roughly 21% of them found once; the top ten carry roughly 21%. Sequencing input: PBMCs or a T cell subset sorted from them (not recorded which). This chain links TRBV12-3 or TRBV12-4 with TRBJ1-2; perhaps TRBD1 as D (5 bases). The TCR sequence derives from a man in his late teens or twenties who had mild COVID-19 (a few samples of this study predate the infection). Cell type and time point are not known. The CDR3 loop reads CASSKGDGGYGYTF. The CDR3 DNA reads TGTGCCAGCAGCAAAGGGGATGGAGGCTATGGCTACACCTTC.